The 20 T cell receptor beta chains presented below share a single source sample, sequenced in a study of blood T cell repertoires in COVID-19. Sequencing was performed with immunoSEQ multiplex PCR; in TCRdb, only in-frame clones are kept and a portion is missing. The sample yields 100,000 to 150,000 clones, around four fifths seen once. The sequencing sample was made of peripheral blood. Receptor source: a man between 60 and 75 years old with acute or convalescent COVID-19.

CDR3 protein: CASSPTNRAWPQHF. DNA for the CDR3: TGTGCCAGCTCACCCACCAACAGGGCATGGCCCCAGCATTTT. The chain joins TRBV18 to TRBJ1-5; TRBD1 is a possible D gene (6 bases). V was shortened by 3 bases and J by 9 bases, with 15 bases between the two germline ends. Germline CDR1 and CDR2: KGHSH and LQKENI. This CDR3 contains 14 residues.

The rearrangement joins TRBV20-1 to TRBJ2-7; 9 nucleotides line up with TRBD2. The junction had 3 bases not matched to a gene; V was cut back by 6 bases and J by 6 bases. Germline CDR1 is DFQATT and CDR2 is SNEGSKA (reference sequence). This CDR3 has 11 amino acids. CDR3 coding DNA: TGCAGTGCGCGGCGGGAGGGCGAGCAGTACTTC. Amino acids: CSARREGEQYF.

This clone has just one count. This chain connects TRBV3-1 (or the pseudogene TRBV3-2) to TRBJ1-4, with D hard to call. This CDR3 spans 15 amino acids. Per germline, CDR1 LGHDT and CDR2 YNNKEL (reference sequence). V lost 3 bases, J lost 7 bases, and 15 bases lay in between. This chain's CDR3 is CASSHDGLGGEKLFF. The CDR3 DNA reads TGTGCCAGCAGCCATGACGGACTCGGTGGTGAAAAACTGTTTTTT.

This clone showed up just a few times. The chain couples TRBV4-1 to TRBJ2-2; 12 bases match TRBD1. CDR1 and CDR2 from the germline V gene are MGHRA and YSYEKL. The CDR3 is 17 amino acids. Unmatched junction bases numbered 8, after V lost 6 bases and J lost 3 bases. CDR3 DNA: TGCGCCAGCAGGGGGGGACAGGGGGCTGGGGACACCGGGGAGCTGTTTTTT. As protein: CASRGGQGAGDTGELFF.

The chain uses TRBV3-1 (or the pseudogene TRBV3-2) and TRBJ2-7; 7 nucleotides line up with TRBD2. In germline, CDR1 is LGHDT, CDR2 YNNKEL (reference sequence). J gave up 0 bases and V 0 bases, and 8 bases lay outside the gene matches. The CDR3 is made up of 17 amino acids. The CDR3 nucleotides read TGTGCCAGCAGCCAAGATGGGGGAGCGGGGAGCTCCTACGAGCAGTACTTC. As protein: CASSQDGGAGSSYEQYF.

The gene calls are TRBV7-6 and TRBJ2-3; 10 bases map to TRBD2. The CDR3 runs to 16 residues. The germline gives CDR1 SGHVS, CDR2 FNYEAQ. Unmatched junction bases numbered 9, after V lost 2 bases and J lost 7 bases. The CDR3 spells CASSLWASGSGYTQYF. The CDR3 DNA follows: TGTGCCAGCAGCTTATGGGCTAGCGGGAGTGGGTATACGCAGTATTTT.

The J gene is TRBJ1-6, the V gene TRBV30; D is ambiguous. V gave up 0 bases and J gave up 10 bases, with 10 bases separating them. Germline CDR1 is GTSNPN and CDR2 is SVGIG (reference sequence). This CDR3 spans 13 amino acids. Here the CDR3 DNA reads TGTGCCTGGAGTGTGGAGTTCCGATCACCCCTCCACTTT. Residues: CAWSVEFRSPLHF.

The chain joins TRBV2 to TRBJ2-7, with a weak D call TRBD1 (5 bases). Germline CDR1 and CDR2: SNHLY and FYNNEI. Trimming took off 5 bases at V and 0 bases at J, with 11 bases between the two ends. The CDR3 has 14 amino acids. Here the CDR3 reads CASSKTDSSYEQYF. Written as DNA, the CDR3 is TGTGCCAGCAGTAAGACAGATTCCTCCTACGAGCAGTACTTC. Looking up the rest from reference TRBV2 and TRBJ2-7 gives the full variable domain: EPEVTQTPSHQVTQMGQEVILRCVPISNHLYFYWYRQILGQKVEFLVSFYNNEISEKSEIFDDQFSVERPDGSNFTLKIRSTKLEDSAMYFCASSKTDSSYEQYFGPGTRLTVT.

Points on this clone: This sample includes further DNA sequences coding for the same CDR3. V is TRBV27 and J is TRBJ2-7, with D tentatively TRBD1 (6 bases). Trimming removed 2 bases at V and 2 bases at J, with 7 bases between. The V gene's germline CDR1 is MNHEY and CDR2 SMNVEV (reference sequence). There are 13 residues in the CDR3. This CDR3 is CASSLQGPYEQYF. CDR3 coding DNA: TGTGCCAGCAGTTTACAGGGGCCCTACGAGCAGTACTTC.

J is TRBJ2-7 and V is TRBV29-1, with 13 bases identical to TRBD2. Germline CDR1 SQVTM, CDR2 ANQGSEA. The CDR3 extends over 14 amino acids. V dropped 5 bases and J dropped 4; count of bases not matched to a gene: 5. The CDR3 nucleotides are TGCAGCGTTCGGACTAGCGGGAGTGGGTACGAGCAGTACTTC. Encoded protein: CSVRTSGSGYEQYF.

This chain links TRBV2 with TRBJ1-6; a possible D gene is TRBD1 (5 bases). V was pared by 2 bases and J by 7 bases, with 15 bases between. The CDR3 consists of 16 residues. Germline-derived CDR1 and CDR2 are SNHLY and FYNNEI. DNA for the CDR3: TGTGCCAGCAGTGAATTGAGCAGGGTGAGAAATTCACCCCTCCACTTT. Translating gives CASSELSRVRNSPLHF.

CDR3: CASSRGGGGGTGELFF. The CDR3 nucleotides read TGTGCCAGCAGCCGAGGCGGTGGGGGGGGCACCGGGGAGCTGTTTTTT. The chain is built from TRBV5-4 and TRBJ2-2; TRBD2 matches at 7 bases. CDR1 is SGHNT and CDR2 is YYREEE in the germline V gene (reference sequence). V was clipped by 4 bases and J by 4 bases; unmatched bases: 10. The CDR3 sequence is 16 residues long.

The V gene is TRBV20-1, the J gene TRBJ1-6; the D is unclear. This CDR3 is 16 amino acids long. Trimming shortened V by 3 bases and J by 10 bases, and 22 bases separated the two germline ends. Per the germline V gene, CDR1 is DFQATT and CDR2 is SNEGSKA (reference sequence). Here the CDR3 DNA reads TGCAGTGCTAGTCCGCCAGATCCGACCATGGGCTCACCCCTCCACTTT. This translates into CSASPPDPTMGSPLHF.

The rearrangement uses TRBV5-1 and TRBJ1-1; D might be TRBD1 (5 bases). This CDR3 has 15 residues. V was shortened by 3 bases and J by 8 bases, with 20 bases between the two germline ends. The germline gives CDR1 SGHRS, CDR2 YFSETQ. This CDR3 reads CASSSGDPLAREAFF. The CDR3 nucleotides are TGCGCCAGCAGCTCGGGGGACCCCTTGGCACGGGAAGCTTTCTTT.

The chain links TRBV9 to TRBJ1-2; possible D gene TRBD1, 6 bases. This CDR3 region has 14 residues. The V and J ends lost 0 bases and 3 bases respectively, with 9 bases between them. Germline V lookup: CDR1 SGDLS, CDR2 YYNGEE. CDR3: CASSVGDIDYGYTF. The CDR3 DNA is TGTGCCAGCAGCGTAGGGGACATTGACTATGGCTACACCTTC.

This chain uses TRBV28 with TRBJ1-2; D is uncertain. Per germline, CDR1 MDHEN and CDR2 SYDVKM. The CDR3 is 14 amino acids. V was pared by 3 bases and J by 2 bases, with 10 bases between. CDR3 nucleotides: TGTGCCAGCAGTTTCGTGGAGGGAAACTATGGCTACACCTTC. Encoded protein: CASSFVEGNYGYTF.

A single count supports this clone. The V gene is TRBV3-1 (or the pseudogene TRBV3-2), the J gene TRBJ1-3; 8 bases line up with TRBD1. CDR1 is LGHDT, CDR2 YNNKEL, per germline (reference sequence). The CDR3 loop spans 15 amino acids. V dropped 7 bases and J dropped 4; count of bases not matched to a gene: 9. The CDR3: CASTGQGARGNTIYF. For the CDR3, the DNA is TGTGCCAGCACCGGACAGGGAGCGAGAGGAAACACCATATATTTT.

The rearrangement joins TRBV7-2 to TRBJ1-1, with 7 nucleotides matching TRBD1. The germline V gene encodes CDR1 SGHTA and CDR2 FQGNSA. V trimming: 7 bases; J trimming: 1 base; junction bases outside the gene matches: 6. The CDR3 is 14 amino acids. DNA for the CDR3: TGTGCCAGCAACGAGGGACAGCCGAACACTGAAGCTTTCTTT. It specifies CASNEGQPNTEAFF.

This sequence joins TRBV6-4 and TRBJ2-2, with D tentatively TRBD1 (6 bases). CDR1 is MRHNA and CDR2 is SNTAGT in the germline V gene. Trimming took 6 bases from V and 5 from J, leaving 13 bases between them. The CDR3 sequence is 14 residues long. The CDR3 reads CASREGGVTGELFF. The CDR3 DNA is TGTGCCAGCAGGGAAGGGGGAGTAACCGGGGAGCTGTTTTTT.

The rearrangement links TRBV19 to TRBJ2-4; weak D call: TRBD2 (6 bases). Trimming pared 6 bases from V and 1 base from J, leaving 19 bases between. This CDR3 is 17 amino acids long. The V gene's germline CDR1 is LNHDA and CDR2 SQIVND (reference sequence). The CDR3: CASSTRDFTPAKNIQYF. The CDR3, as DNA: TGTGCCAGTAGCACGAGGGACTTTACTCCTGCCAAAAACATTCAGTACTTC.